Shown below are 19 T cell receptor beta chains from a single sample sequenced in a study of blood T cell repertoires in COVID-19. Method: immunoSEQ multiplex PCR; TCRdb's copy keeps in-frame clones and lacks some. The sample lists about 200,000 clones; approximately 86% were seen once. The sequenced sample was peripheral blood. The receptors stem from a man in his sixties with acute or convalescent COVID-19.

The chain couples TRBV6-2 or TRBV6-3 to TRBJ1-6, with TRBD1 matching over 10 bases. Germline CDR1 is MNHEY and CDR2 is SVGEGT. This CDR3 comprises 14 residues. V dropped 5 bases and J dropped 9; count of bases not matched to a gene: 4. CDR3 DNA sequence: TGTGCCAGCAGTAACCGGGACAGGGGTTCACCCCTCCACTTT. Amino acids: CASSNRDRGSPLHF.

This clone turned up a few times. This chain links TRBV6-5 with TRBJ1-4; TRBD1 aligns across 9 bases. With 5 bases clipped from V and 8 bases from J, the junction kept 9 bases outside the gene matches. Germline V CDR1 and CDR2: MNHEY, SVGAGI. CDR3 length equals 15 residues. CDR3 region: CASSTRTGAMEKLFF. CDR3 nucleotides: TGTGCCAGCAGTACCCGGACAGGGGCAATGGAAAAACTGTTTTTT.

This CDR3 reads CASTQAGTGNIYGYTF. For the CDR3, the DNA is TGTGCCAGCACCCAGGCCGGGACAGGGAACATCTATGGCTACACCTTC. The V and J genes are TRBV28 and TRBJ1-2; TRBD1 matches 9 bases. The V gene's germline CDR1 is MDHEN and CDR2 SYDVKM. J lost 4 bases, V lost 7 bases, and 13 bases had no gene match. This CDR3 has 16 amino acids.

J is TRBJ2-3 and V is TRBV19, with TRBD1 as a possible D gene (6 bases). Germline V gives CDR1 LNHDA, CDR2 SQIVND (reference sequence). Trimming left V 7 bases short and J 0 bases short, with 11 bases between. The CDR3 is 14 residues long. The CDR3 nucleotides are TGTGCCAGTAACAAAGGGGGTAGCACAGATACGCAGTATTTT. Its translation is CASNKGGSTDTQYF.

This clone was seen a handful of times. The chain uses TRBV19 and TRBJ2-3; the match to TRBD2 covers 7 bases. J lost 2 bases, V lost 1 base, and 12 bases had no gene match. The CDR3 length is 18 residues. The germline V gene has CDR1 LNHDA and CDR2 SQIVND (reference sequence). In DNA form, the CDR3 reads TGTGCCAGTAGTATAGGGACCCCCTCAGCGGGGTTCACAGATACGCAGTATTTT. This encodes CASSIGTPSAGFTDTQYF.

The chain joins TRBV5-6 to TRBJ2-5; TRBD1 agrees at 9 bases. The CDR3 is 15 residues long. Germline CDR1 SGHDT, CDR2 YYEEEE. V lost 4 bases, J lost 5 bases, and 9 bases stayed unmatched. DNA for the CDR3: TGTGCCAGCAGCCCTCGACAGGGGGGGAGGGAGACCCAGTACTTC. This codes for CASSPRQGGRETQYF.

The chain employs TRBV19 and TRBJ2-2, with TRBD2 matching over 8 bases. Germline V gives CDR1 LNHDA, CDR2 SQIVND (reference sequence). The CDR3 has 17 residues. With V trimmed by 2 bases and J by 3 bases, 8 bases remained unmatched. CDR3 in DNA: TGTGCCAGTAGTATAAACGGGGGGGCCTCGGACACCGGGGAGCTGTTTTTT. Translating gives CASSINGGASDTGELFF. Supplemented by reference TRBV19 and TRBJ2-2, the full variable domain reads DGGITQSPKYLFRKEGQNVTLSCEQNLNHDAMYWYRQDPGQGLRLIYYSQIVNDFQKGDIAEGYSVSREKKESFPLTVTSAQKNPTAFYLCASSINGGASDTGELFFGEGSRLTVL.

This chain connects TRBV7-9 to TRBJ1-6; tentatively, D is TRBD1 (6 bases). CDR3 size: 12 residues. CDR1 SEHNR and CDR2 FQNEAQ come from the germline V gene (reference sequence). V was trimmed by 2 bases and J by 10 bases, leaving 6 bases between them. The CDR3 nucleotides read TGTGCCAGCAGCTTACAGGGGTCACCCCTCCACTTT. It encodes CASSLQGSPLHF.

The V call is TRBV19, the J call TRBJ2-2; D may be TRBD1 (6 bases). V lost 10 bases to trimming and J lost 4 bases, with 19 bases between them. Germline values: CDR1 LNHDA, CDR2 SQIVND (reference sequence). CDR3 length equals 15 residues. CDR3 nucleotides: TGTGCCACTAAGCGAGGACAGACGGCCACCGGGGAGCTGTTTTTT. This sequence encodes CATKRGQTATGELFF.

The V and J genes are TRBV5-1 and TRBJ2-1, with 12 nucleotides matching TRBD2. V was clipped by 4 bases and J by 5 bases; unmatched bases: 10. Germline CDR1 and CDR2: SGHRS and YFSETQ. CDR3 length: 17 residues. For the CDR3, the DNA is TGCGCCAGCAGCCGGACCCTAGCGGGGGGGCGGGACAATGAGCAGTTCTTC. It encodes CASSRTLAGGRDNEQFF. The variable domain in full, completed from reference TRBV5-1 and TRBJ2-1, reads KAGVTQTPRYLIKTRGQQVTLSCSPISGHRSVSWYQQTPGQGLQFLFEYFSETQRNKGNFPGRFSGRQFSNSRSEMNVSTLELGDSALYLCASSRTLAGGRDNEQFFGPGTRLTVL.

This clone has only a few counts. The genes are TRBV7-2 and TRBJ2-7, with D possibly TRBD1 on 6 matching bases. V was pared by 2 bases and J by 2 bases, with 10 bases between. Germline V gene lookup returns CDR1 SGHTA and CDR2 FQGNSA. The CDR3 loop spans 14 amino acids. The CDR3 DNA reads as TGTGCCAGCAGCTTAACAGGGAAGGCCTACGAGCAGTACTTC. Translated: CASSLTGKAYEQYF.

Regarding this clone: One end of the junction varies from germline; a read error may be responsible. The J gene is TRBJ1-6, the V gene TRBV18, with 7 bases matching TRBD1. The CDR3 is 16 residues long. Germline lookup yields CDR1 KGHSH and CDR2 LQKENI. CDR3 loop: CASSPQGNSYNSPLHF. CDR3 nucleotide sequence: TGTGCCAGCTCCCCACAGGGGAACTCCTATAATTCACCCCTCCACTTT.

The chain couples TRBV7-9 to TRBJ1-2, with D tentatively TRBD1 (5 bases). The V and J ends lost 5 bases and 8 bases respectively, with 15 bases between them. The CDR3 covers 13 residues. In germline, CDR1 is SEHNR, CDR2 FQNEAQ (reference sequence). In DNA form, the CDR3 reads TGTGCCAGCAGCCCACAGGAGTCGGGCGGCTACACCTTC. It translates to CASSPQESGGYTF.

The genes are TRBV4-2 and TRBJ2-4; TRBD1 is a possible D gene (5 bases). Germline-derived CDR1 and CDR2 are LGHNA and YNFKEQ. The CDR3 is 20 amino acids. The V end lost 0 bases, the J end lost 0 bases, and 21 bases lay between the germline ends. CDR3: CASSQEMARAAQGAKNIQYF. The CDR3 DNA reads TGTGCCAGCAGCCAAGAGATGGCGAGAGCAGCGCAGGGAGCCAAAAACATTCAGTACTTC.

This sequence joins TRBV29-1 and TRBJ2-2; 8 bases are a match to TRBD1. The CDR3 loop spans 15 amino acids. The germline V gene has CDR1 SQVTM and CDR2 ANQGSEA. V gave up 5 bases and J gave up 0 bases; unmatched junction bases: 5. The CDR3 DNA follows: TGCAGCGTTCGACAGGGGCCCTCGAACACCGGGGAGCTGTTTTTT. Residues: CSVRQGPSNTGELFF.

V gene TRBV5-1 combines with J gene TRBJ1-5, with TRBD1 matching over 7 bases. The junction had 7 bases not matched to a gene; V was cut back by 3 bases and J by 7 bases. Germline loops: CDR1 SGHRS, CDR2 YFSETQ. There are 14 residues in the CDR3. CDR3 nucleotides: TGCGCCAGCAGCTCCGGACAGGTAGGGCAGCCCCAGCATTTT. Translated, it gives CASSSGQVGQPQHF.

The chain combines TRBV4-2 with TRBJ1-1; weak D call: TRBD1 (6 bases). CDR1 and CDR2 from the germline V gene are LGHNA and YNFKEQ. This CDR3 has 18 amino acids. The V and J ends lost 4 bases and 1 base respectively, with 22 bases between them. DNA of the CDR3: TGTGCCAGCAGCCCGAGTCTTAGGGGGGGAATGGGGAACACTGAAGCTTTCTTT. This gives the protein CASSPSLRGGMGNTEAFF.

The rearrangement uses TRBV12-1 and TRBJ2-5; TRBD1 is the table's D call and was not checked against the DNA. TRBV12-1 is annotated as a pseudogene. The CDR3 is made up of 13 amino acids. Here the CDR3 reads CASRQGPQETQYF. The CDR3 region has the DNA TGTGCCAGCCGACAGGGCCCACAAGAGACCCAGTACTTC.

This sequence joins TRBV11-2 and TRBJ2-5; possible D gene TRBD2, 5 bases. V dropped 5 bases and J dropped 0 bases, with 16 bases sitting between them. CDR1 SGHAT and CDR2 FQNNGV come from the germline V gene. The length of the CDR3 is 16 residues. CDR3 residues: CASSPGREWYQETQYF. The CDR3 DNA sequence: TGTGCCAGCAGCCCCGGACGGGAATGGTACCAAGAGACCCAGTACTTC.